These 14 T cell receptor beta chains came from one sample sequenced in a study of blood T cell repertoires in COVID-19. Sequencing used immunoSEQ multiplex PCR; TCRdb keeps in-frame clones, though not all of them. This sample has some 27,000 clones, with under 85% found just once. Sequences were obtained from peripheral blood. Receptors originate from a man aged 70 or older with acute or convalescent COVID-19.

The chain carries TRBV5-1 and TRBJ1-5; D might be TRBD1 (6 bases). This CDR3 spans 15 amino acids. V lost 2 bases, J lost 0 bases, and 9 bases lay in between. CDR1 is SGHRS and CDR2 is YFSETQ in the germline V gene. The CDR3 region is CASSFGQNSNQPQHF. For the CDR3, the DNA is TGCGCCAGCAGCTTCGGACAGAATAGCAATCAGCCCCAGCATTTT.

This rearrangement joins TRBV2 to TRBJ1-1, with a possible D match to TRBD1 (5 bases). The germline V and J ends were trimmed by 7 bases and 1 base, with 16 bases remaining between them. CDR1 and CDR2 (germline): SNHLY, FYNNEI. The CDR3 runs 15 residues. Written as DNA, the CDR3 is TGTGCCAGCAACTTTAGGGGACTGGCGAACACTGAAGCTTTCTTT. This translates into CASNFRGLANTEAFF.

This chain connects TRBV28 to TRBJ1-2, with D possibly matching TRBD1 (6 bases). The CDR3 is made up of 14 amino acids. Germline CDR1 MDHEN, CDR2 SYDVKM. Trimming pared 5 bases from V and 4 bases from J, leaving 14 bases between. CDR3 DNA sequence: TGTGCCAGCAGTCCAGGACAGTTAGGCTATGGCTACACCTTC. It is translated as CASSPGQLGYGYTF.

CDR3 sequence (DNA): TGTGCCAGTAGTTCGGGACTAGCGGGAGGGCCAGAGACCCAGTACTTC. Translating gives CASSSGLAGGPETQYF. V gene TRBV19 combines with J gene TRBJ2-5; 16 bases align to TRBD2. Germline CDR1 LNHDA, CDR2 SQIVND (reference sequence). Losses at the gene ends were 5 bases for V and 4 bases for J; bases not matched to a gene: 4. The CDR3 loop spans 16 amino acids.

This clone was counted between two and nine times. CDR3 nucleotide sequence: TGTGCCAGCAGCTTAGACCCCCACCAGACAGGGAGAAATTCACCCCTCCACTTT. It specifies CASSLDPHQTGRNSPLHF. The chain uses TRBV7-2 and TRBJ1-6, with 7 bases that match TRBD1. V shed 1 base, J shed 7 bases, and the junction held 13 bases outside the gene matches. The germline gives CDR1 SGHTA, CDR2 FQGNSA. There are 18 residues in the CDR3. The variable domain in full, completed from reference TRBV7-2 and TRBJ1-6, reads GAGVSQSPSNKVTEKGKDVELRCDPISGHTALYWYRQSLGQGLEFLIYFQGNSAPDKSGLPSDRFSAERTGGSVSTLTIQRTQQEDSAVYLCASSLDPHQTGRNSPLHFGNGTRLTVT.

The CDR3 DNA reads as TGTGCCAGCAGCACCCGGGACAGGGGCGAGCAGTACTTC. Its protein is CASSTRDRGEQYF. The chain links TRBV3-1 (or the pseudogene TRBV3-2) to TRBJ2-7, with 10 bases identical to TRBD1. Germline lookup yields CDR1 LGHDT and CDR2 YNNKEL (reference sequence). After removal of 5 bases from V and 6 bases from J, the junction contained 4 bases not matched to a gene. This CDR3 is built from 13 residues.

J is TRBJ2-7 and V is TRBV5-4, with D possibly TRBD1 on 5 matching bases. Trimming pared 4 bases from V and 0 bases from J, leaving 11 bases between. This CDR3 has 14 amino acids. The germline V gene encodes CDR1 SGHNT and CDR2 YYREEE (reference sequence). CDR3 residues: CASSPATDSYEQYF. As DNA, the CDR3 is TGTGCCAGCAGCCCGGCGACAGACTCCTACGAGCAGTACTTC.

The chain is built from TRBV30 and TRBJ2-7; the match to TRBD1 covers 9 bases. With V trimmed by 2 bases and J by 6 bases, 14 bases remained unmatched. The CDR3 spans 16 residues. Germline assignment: CDR1 GTSNPN and CDR2 SVGIG (reference sequence). The CDR3 nucleotides are TGTGCCTGGAGTCGTCATAATTGGACAGGGGAGGGCGAGCAGTACTTC. This translates into CAWSRHNWTGEGEQYF.

V usage is TRBV5-4 and J usage is TRBJ2-3; TRBD2 agrees at 8 bases. Germline trimming cut 2 bases from V and 7 bases from J; bases unmatched to any gene: 9. CDR3 length: 15 amino acids. From germline, CDR1 is SGHNT and CDR2 YYREEE (reference sequence). CDR3 residues: CASSLAQAGAYTQYF. The CDR3, as DNA: TGTGCCAGCAGCTTAGCCCAAGCGGGAGCATATACGCAGTATTTT.

The V call is TRBV7-8, the J call TRBJ1-4; no definite D call. The CDR3 length is 14 residues. Trimming pared 2 bases from V and 1 base from J, leaving 5 bases between. From germline, CDR1 is SGHVS and CDR2 FQNEAQ. CDR3 coding DNA: TGTGCCAGCAGCTTAACGGGAACTAATGAAAAACTGTTTTTT. It specifies CASSLTGTNEKLFF.

This clone was detected once. The chain carries TRBV5-5 and TRBJ2-4, with no clear D. The germline V gene has CDR1 SGHKS and CDR2 YYEKEE (reference sequence). V dropped 4 bases and J dropped 9 bases, with 17 bases sitting between them. The CDR3 is 14 amino acids. The CDR3 bases are TGTGCCAGCAGCCCGGGTTGGTCCCAAGGCATTCAGTACTTC. Its protein is CASSPGWSQGIQYF.

This chain joins TRBV7-3 and TRBJ1-1; D perhaps matches TRBD1 (6 bases). Germline lookup yields CDR1 SGHTA and CDR2 FQGTGA. V was clipped by 6 bases and J by 0 bases, with 14 bases between them. CDR3 length: 15 amino acids. CDR3 nucleotides: TGTGCCAGCAGTCTTACCGGGACACTGAACACTGAAGCTTTCTTT. Translated: CASSLTGTLNTEAFF.

This clone came up a few times. This chain joins TRBV5-5 and TRBJ2-4, with 10 bases aligning to TRBD2. Germline CDR1 reads SGHKS; CDR2 reads YYEKEE (reference sequence). V lost 4 bases to trimming and J lost 8 bases; unmatched junction nucleotides: 15. The CDR3 runs 17 residues. As DNA, the CDR3 is TGTGCCAGCAGCCCCGCGTTGGCTAGCGGGGGTCTTTACATTCAGTACTTC. It encodes CASSPALASGGLYIQYF.

The J gene is TRBJ2-3, the V gene TRBV5-1; TRBD1 aligns across 8 bases. Trimming removed 4 bases from V and 5 bases from J; junction bases left unmatched: 6. The germline V gene encodes CDR1 SGHRS and CDR2 YFSETQ. The CDR3 extends over 14 amino acids. The chain's CDR3 is CASSTGQGVDTQYF. CDR3 in DNA: TGCGCCAGCAGCACCGGACAGGGAGTAGATACGCAGTATTTT.